The sample holds many counts of the clone carrying this T cell receptor beta chain. Its matching antigen is unknown. The data are from a study of T-cell memory formation after mild COVID-19. Study overall: Clustering of TCRs was largely donor specific. The study, taken as a whole, reports: While clones contracting from day 15 to 85 were balanced between CD4 and CD8, later expanders leaned CD4+. Whether second-wave clones peaking at day 37 were SARS-CoV-2 specific went unconfirmed.

TCRdb analysed the 5' RACE reads with MiXCR anew, one entry per CDR3 protein. The repertoire has 180,000 or so distinct CDR3 sequences, approximately 16% of them found once; the top ten carry more than 2%. The TCR was taken from an adult woman who had mild COVID-19 (a few samples of this study predate the infection). Cell type and time point are not known. The sequencing sample was made of PBMCs or a T cell subset sorted from them (not recorded which).

DNA for the CDR3: TGTGCCAGCAGTGAGACAGGGACTAAGTACAATGAGCAGTTCTTC. It specifies CASSETGTKYNEQFF. The V and J genes are TRBV12-3 or TRBV12-4 and TRBJ2-1, with D perhaps TRBD1 or TRBD2 (7 bases each). The CDR3 extends over 15 amino acids. V dropped 5 bases and J dropped 4 bases, with 15 bases sitting between them.